This T cell receptor (beta chain) stems from a study of blood T cell repertoires in COVID-19. Study summary: PBMCs, B-cell-depleted T cells, or T cells were the source of the cDNA or gDNA that made up the material.

Method: immunoSEQ multiplex PCR; TCRdb's copy keeps in-frame clones and lacks some. Among over 110,000 clones listed, 85% to 90% were seen once. Cohort 3 donors were reported recovered after two negative PCRs, clearance, or symptom resolution. V was clipped by 6 bases and J by 1 base; unmatched bases: 1. Germline lookup yields CDR1 KGHSH and CDR2 LQKENI. The CDR3 extends over 13 amino acids. Points on this clone: The same CDR3 can be traced to other DNA sequences in this sample.

Sample: PBMCs or T cells enriched from blood (not recorded which). The TCR originated in a man aged 60 to 69 who had recovered from COVID-19. The chain couples TRBV18 to TRBJ1-1, with 8 positions matching TRBD1. In nucleotides, the CDR3 is TGTGCCAGCTCGGGACAGGCGAACACTGAAGCTTTCTTT. As protein: CASSGQANTEAFF.